The T cell receptor beta chain under discussion was sequenced for a study of OX40 agonist ivuxolimab in advanced cancers. Across the whole study: Of mixed ages from about 20 to 85 and averaging roughly 66 years, the group was roughly 85% male.

Autoimmune disease history or systemic immunosuppression led to patient exclusion. Sequenced by immunoSEQ multiplex PCR; TCRdb stores in-frame clones only, minus some. The table shows over 30,000 clones, with around 80% occurring only once. V was shortened by 4 bases and J by 4 bases, with 10 bases between the two germline ends. In germline, CDR1 is ENHRY, CDR2 SYGVKD. The CDR3 is 13 amino acids. Source: CD4+ or CD8+ T cells sorted from blood, taken in a trial of the OX40 agonist ivuxolimab. The V call is TRBV10-3, the J call TRBJ1-2; D perhaps matches TRBD1 (5 bases). This TCR was recovered from an adult with an advanced solid tumor such as melanoma, head and neck, liver or kidney cancer. The CDR3 region has the DNA TGTGCCATCAGTGGGGGCCGAGCCTATGGCTACACCTTC. Its translation: CAISGGRAYGYTF.